The 27 T cell receptor beta chains below all came from one sample that was sequenced in a study of T-cell reconstitution after alpha-beta-depleted transplantation in children. Preparing the TCRbeta library involved the use of unique molecular identifiers. Via MiXCR, TCRdb re-called the PCR reads, giving one row per CDR3 protein. The sample yields 65,000 to 70,000 distinct CDR3 sequences, roughly 5% seen once. The sample here was PBMCs, mostly from graft donor cells, taken 180 days after TCRalphabeta/CD19-depleted stem cell transplant. The receptors derive from a boy less than two years old who had a stem cell transplant for acute myeloid leukemia, so the T cells may come from the graft donor.

This clonotype was seen many times. The CDR3 DNA reads as TGTGCCAGCAGCTTAGGGGCAGCCAGAGGTGAAAAACTGTTTTTT. This gives the protein CASSLGAARGEKLFF. The chain uses TRBV7-9 and TRBJ1-4, with D hard to call. Germline V CDR1 and CDR2: SEHNR, FQNEAQ (reference sequence). The V end was cut by 1 base, the J end by 7 bases, with 13 bases between. The CDR3 runs 15 residues.

This clonotype appeared many times. The J gene is TRBJ2-5, the V gene TRBV7-9; D may be TRBD1 (6 bases). The germline gives CDR1 SEHNR, CDR2 FQNEAQ (reference sequence). The CDR3 length is 16 residues. V was pared by 5 bases and J by 5 bases, with 21 bases between. CDR3 nucleotides: TGTGCCAGCAGCAATGGGACACCTGGCAGCCATGAGACCCAGTACTTC. Translating gives CASSNGTPGSHETQYF.

In its sample, this clonotype was seen many times. The chain has TRBV10-3 and TRBJ1-6; D is unclear. This CDR3 is built from 14 residues. Germline lookup yields CDR1 ENHRY and CDR2 SYGVKD. The V end lost 3 bases, the J end lost 7 bases, and 10 bases lay between the germline ends. The CDR3 bases are TGTGCCATCAGTGAACGAGCCCCGAATTCACCCCTCCACTTT. Protein sequence: CAISERAPNSPLHF.

This clonotype has a count of ten or more. The gene calls are TRBV3-1 and TRBJ2-1; D gene unclear. The CDR3 sequence is 12 residues long. Per germline, CDR1 LGHDT and CDR2 YNNKEL (reference sequence). Trimming shortened V by 4 bases and J by 7 bases, and 8 bases separated the two germline ends. The CDR3 is CASSRTRNEQFF. CDR3 nucleotides: TGTGCCAGCAGCCGTACAAGAAATGAGCAGTTCTTC.

This clonotype was counted ten times or more. The chain uses TRBV19 and TRBJ1-5; TRBD1 might be the D (6 bases). Germline V gene lookup returns CDR1 LNHDA and CDR2 SQIVND (reference sequence). V lost 3 bases and J lost 2, with 8 bases in between. CDR3 length: 14 amino acids. The CDR3, as DNA: TGTGCCAGTAGTATTTCAGGGGGCAATCAGCCCCAGCATTTT. It codes for CASSISGGNQPQHF.

There are many counts of this clonotype. DNA for the CDR3: TGTGCCAGCTCACCGTGGGACACTGAAGCTTTCTTT. Translated: CASSPWDTEAFF. This chain joins TRBV18 and TRBJ1-1; D remains unclear. The CDR3 sequence is 12 residues long. Trimming took off 3 bases at V and 3 bases at J, with 5 bases between the two ends. Germline CDR1 KGHSH, CDR2 LQKENI.

This clonotype was counted at least ten times. The chain carries TRBV7-9 and TRBJ2-7; 10 bases map to TRBD2. This CDR3 is 15 amino acids long. Germline V gene sequence: CDR1 SEHNR, CDR2 FQNEAQ (reference sequence). Unmatched junction bases numbered 6, after V lost 5 bases and J lost 2 bases. CDR3 region: CASSPVAGGPYEQYF. CDR3 in DNA: TGTGCCAGCAGCCCAGTAGCGGGGGGCCCCTACGAGCAGTACTTC.

This clonotype was picked up many times. V and J are TRBV4-1 and TRBJ2-1; maybe TRBD2 (5 bases). The V gene lost 4 bases and the J gene lost 12 bases, with 22 bases spanning the gap. The CDR3 spans 15 residues. Germline CDR1 and CDR2: MGHRA and YSYEKL. CDR3 sequence (DNA): TGCGCCAGCAGCCTAATAGGTGGACTTCCCCAAGTGCAGTTCTTC. As protein: CASSLIGGLPQVQFF.

This clonotype was observed a few times. V and J are TRBV12-3 or TRBV12-4 and TRBJ2-3; TRBD2 matches at 13 bases. The CDR3 runs to 18 residues. Trimming cost V 11 bases and J 1 base; bases outside gene matches: 15. CDR3 nucleotide sequence: TGTGCCTTCAGTCATCCGGGACTAGCGGGGTCTGGCACAGATACGCAGTATTTT. This encodes CAFSHPGLAGSGTDTQYF.

In its sample, this clonotype was seen many times. The gene calls are TRBV15 and TRBJ1-1; D call uncertain. V lost 0 bases, J lost 0 bases, and 8 bases lay in between. The CDR3 runs 15 residues. Germline values: CDR1 LNHNV, CDR2 YYDKDF (reference sequence). CDR3 protein: CATSRDYGLNTEAFF. The CDR3 DNA is TGTGCCACCAGCAGAGATTATGGCCTGAACACTGAAGCTTTCTTT.

There are a few counts of this clonotype. The chain has TRBV19 and TRBJ2-2, with D maybe TRBD2 (5 bases). This CDR3 is 16 amino acids long. The V end was cut by 7 bases, the J end by 3 bases, with 18 bases between. Germline V gene data show CDR1 as LNHDA and CDR2 as SQIVND (reference sequence). The CDR3 spells CASMVLSEAYTGELFF. CDR3 in DNA: TGTGCCAGTATGGTACTTAGCGAGGCTTACACCGGGGAGCTGTTTTTT.

This clonotype was detected ten times or more. This sequence joins TRBV12-3 or TRBV12-4 and TRBJ1-2; D is uncertain. The ends were cut back, 3 bases at V and 3 bases at J, with 5 bases in the middle. The CDR3 totals 12 residues. CDR3 DNA: TGTGCCAGCAGTTTTCGGGACTATGGCTACACCTTC. Encoded protein: CASSFRDYGYTF.

This clonotype showed up many times. The chain couples TRBV20-1 to TRBJ1-2; unclear D gene. The germline V gene has CDR1 DFQATT and CDR2 SNEGSKA (reference sequence). The CDR3 is 18 residues long. The V end was cut by 1 base, the J end by 4 bases, with 25 bases between. The CDR3 sequence is CSARASALPRMRGYGYTF. In DNA, the CDR3 is TGCAGTGCTAGAGCCTCCGCCCTTCCCCGGATGCGGGGCTATGGCTACACCTTC.

Many counts were recorded for this clonotype. The J gene is TRBJ2-2, the V gene TRBV7-3; 9 nucleotides agree with TRBD1. Germline CDR1 reads SGHTA; CDR2 reads FQGTGA. The length of the CDR3 is 17 residues. After removal of 0 bases from V and 6 bases from J, the junction contained 8 bases not matched to a gene. CDR3 residues: CASSLTPTGGRAGELFF. As DNA, the CDR3 is TGTGCCAGCAGCTTAACCCCCACAGGGGGCAGAGCCGGGGAGCTGTTTTTT.

This clonotype was seen repeatedly, ten times or more. The J gene is TRBJ2-7, the V gene TRBV4-1, with TRBD1 matching over 7 bases. The junction had 6 bases not matched to a gene; V was cut back by 0 bases and J by 4 bases. Per germline, CDR1 MGHRA and CDR2 YSYEKL. The CDR3 extends over 15 amino acids. The CDR3 sequence is CASSQDLGGSYEQYV. Here the CDR3 DNA reads TGCGCCAGCAGCCAAGATCTAGGGGGCTCTTACGAGCAGTACGTC.

In its sample, this clonotype was seen many times. The chain combines TRBV19 with TRBJ1-4; D remains ambiguous. CDR1 is LNHDA, CDR2 SQIVND, per germline (reference sequence). The V gene lost 3 bases and the J gene lost 13 bases, with 12 bases spanning the gap. The CDR3 consists of 12 residues. The CDR3 DNA is TGTGCCAGTAGTATTGGGCAACGCATACTGTTTTTT. Translating gives CASSIGQRILFF.

This clonotype appeared many times. The gene calls are TRBV5-1 and TRBJ2-1; TRBD1 might be the D (6 bases). Trimming stripped 1 base from V and 12 bases from J, with 14 bases between. Germline V lookup: CDR1 SGHRS, CDR2 YFSETQ. This CDR3 has 13 residues. The CDR3 here is CASSLRVEGGQFF. The CDR3 DNA reads as TGCGCCAGCAGCTTGCGGGTAGAAGGGGGGCAGTTCTTC.

This clonotype was counted ten times or more. The rearrangement links TRBV20-1 to TRBJ1-1; D may be TRBD1 (6 bases). V shed 1 base and J shed 8 bases, with 8 bases lying between them. Germline V lookup: CDR1 DFQATT, CDR2 SNEGSKA (reference sequence). The CDR3 spans 11 residues. The CDR3 region is CSARVDREAFF. The DNA of the CDR3 is TGCAGTGCTAGAGTGGACAGAGAAGCTTTCTTT.

This clonotype was found many times. The chain recombines TRBV6-5 with TRBJ1-2; D gene unclear. V was cut by 3 bases and J by 7 bases, with 6 bases left in between. This CDR3 region has 11 residues. Germline CDR1 and CDR2: MNHEY and SVGAGI. The CDR3 bases are TGTGCCAGCAGTTATCGGGGTGGCTACACCTTC. Its translation is CASSYRGGYTF.

This clonotype was picked up many times. The rearrangement uses TRBV18 and TRBJ2-2; D possibly corresponds to TRBD1 (6 bases). The germline V gene has CDR1 KGHSH and CDR2 LQKENI. V gave up 0 bases and J gave up 1 base, with 9 bases separating them. The CDR3 loop spans 16 amino acids. For the CDR3, the DNA is TGTGCCAGCTCACCACCGGGACATTGGAACACCGGGGAGCTGTTTTTT. It translates to CASSPPGHWNTGELFF.

A single count supports this clonotype. The rearrangement uses TRBV5-2 and TRBJ2-2; the DNA was not used to check the table's D call, TRBD2. TRBV5-2 is assigned pseudogene status. This CDR3 contains 19 residues. CDR3 nucleotide sequence: TGTGCCAGGGGCCCAGGACTAGCGGGGGGGACCGCGAACACCGGGGAGCTGTTTTTT. Translated, it gives CARGPGLAGGTANTGELFF.

This clonotype occurred a few times. The V call is TRBV4-3, the J call TRBJ1-6, with D unclear. V was shortened by 0 bases and J by 8 bases, with 8 bases between the two germline ends. CDR3 length: 14 amino acids. Germline CDR1 and CDR2: LGHNA and YSLEER. The CDR3 coding sequence is TGCGCCAGCAGCCAAGACGGCAGCGATTCACCCCTCCACTTT. Translation: CASSQDGSDSPLHF.

This clonotype was picked up many times. The chain couples TRBV20-1 to TRBJ2-4, with a tentative D call TRBD2 (6 bases). The germline V and J ends were trimmed by 6 bases and 7 bases, with 16 bases remaining between them. CDR1 DFQATT and CDR2 SNEGSKA come from the germline V gene (reference sequence). This CDR3 has 13 residues. CDR3 protein: CSASTGDWNIQYF. CDR3 bases: TGCAGTGCCTCGACGGGGGACTGGAACATTCAGTACTTC.

V usage is TRBV9 and J usage is TRBJ2-3; D gene unclear. Germline loops: CDR1 SGDLS, CDR2 YYNGEE. Trimming pared 3 bases from V and 6 bases from J, leaving 8 bases between. The CDR3 contains 12 residues. CDR3 sequence: CASSADWDTQYF. CDR3 DNA: TGTGCCAGCAGCGCAGACTGGGATACGCAGTATTTT.

This clonotype appeared many times. This chain uses TRBV20-1 with TRBJ1-1; TRBD1 is a possible D gene (5 bases). Trimming cost V 3 bases and J 8 bases, with 19 bases left between them. Germline V CDR1 and CDR2: DFQATT, SNEGSKA (reference sequence). The CDR3 has 14 amino acids. CDR3 DNA sequence: TGCAGTGCTAGTAGAGGCACAGGCCCCAGGGAAGCTTTCTTT. It yields the protein CSASRGTGPREAFF.

At least ten counts were recorded for this clonotype. J is TRBJ1-1 and V is TRBV7-9, with 9 bases identical to TRBD1. The CDR3 length is 15 residues. CDR1 and CDR2 from the germline V gene are SEHNR and FQNEAQ (reference sequence). The V and J ends lost 5 bases and 3 bases, in that order; junction bases with no gene match: 7. The DNA for the CDR3 is TGTGCCAGCAGCCCCTGGACAGGGGTGGACACTGAAGCTTTCTTT. It translates to CASSPWTGVDTEAFF.

This clonotype has ten or more counts. As DNA, the CDR3 is TGTGCCAGCAGTCTCGGGACCCGCAACATTCAGTACTTC. Protein: CASSLGTRNIQYF. The rearrangement joins TRBV12-3 or TRBV12-4 to TRBJ2-4, with D perhaps being TRBD1 or TRBD2 (5 bases each). The length of the CDR3 is 13 residues. Trimming pared 5 bases from V and 7 bases from J, leaving 12 bases between.